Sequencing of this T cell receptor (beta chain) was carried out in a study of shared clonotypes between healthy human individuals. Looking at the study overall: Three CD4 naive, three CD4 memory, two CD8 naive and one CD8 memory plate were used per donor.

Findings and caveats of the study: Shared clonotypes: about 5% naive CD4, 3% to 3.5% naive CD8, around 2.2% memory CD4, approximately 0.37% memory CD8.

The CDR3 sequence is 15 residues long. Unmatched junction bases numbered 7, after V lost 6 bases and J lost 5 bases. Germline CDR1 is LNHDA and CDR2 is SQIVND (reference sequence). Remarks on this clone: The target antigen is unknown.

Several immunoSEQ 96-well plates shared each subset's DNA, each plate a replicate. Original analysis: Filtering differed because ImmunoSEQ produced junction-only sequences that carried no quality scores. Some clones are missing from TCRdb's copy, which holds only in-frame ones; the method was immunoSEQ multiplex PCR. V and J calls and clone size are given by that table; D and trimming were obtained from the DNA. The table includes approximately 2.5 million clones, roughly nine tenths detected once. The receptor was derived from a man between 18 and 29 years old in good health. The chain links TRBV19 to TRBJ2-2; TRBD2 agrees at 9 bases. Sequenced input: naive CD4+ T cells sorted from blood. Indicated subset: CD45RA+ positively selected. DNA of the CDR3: TGTGCCAGTAGGGTAGCGGGGGTGAGAACCGGGGAGCTGTTTTTT. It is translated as CASRVAGVRTGELFF.